This TCR beta chain was captured in a study of blood T cell repertoires in COVID-19. Sequenced by immunoSEQ multiplex PCR; TCRdb stores in-frame clones only, minus some. The table records about 90,000 clones, approximately 81% of them present only once. V lost 3 bases to trimming and J lost 6 bases; unmatched junction nucleotides: 6. The length of the CDR3 is 13 residues. Germline V gene sequence: CDR1 SQVTM, CDR2 ANQGSEA. The rearrangement joins TRBV29-1 to TRBJ1-1; 8 bases match TRBD1. The receptor was derived from a man older than 75 with active or convalescent COVID-19. The specimen sequenced was peripheral blood. The CDR3 DNA follows: TGCAGCGTTGACCGGACAGGGCAGTCTGAAGCTTTCTTT. This gives the protein CSVDRTGQSEAFF.